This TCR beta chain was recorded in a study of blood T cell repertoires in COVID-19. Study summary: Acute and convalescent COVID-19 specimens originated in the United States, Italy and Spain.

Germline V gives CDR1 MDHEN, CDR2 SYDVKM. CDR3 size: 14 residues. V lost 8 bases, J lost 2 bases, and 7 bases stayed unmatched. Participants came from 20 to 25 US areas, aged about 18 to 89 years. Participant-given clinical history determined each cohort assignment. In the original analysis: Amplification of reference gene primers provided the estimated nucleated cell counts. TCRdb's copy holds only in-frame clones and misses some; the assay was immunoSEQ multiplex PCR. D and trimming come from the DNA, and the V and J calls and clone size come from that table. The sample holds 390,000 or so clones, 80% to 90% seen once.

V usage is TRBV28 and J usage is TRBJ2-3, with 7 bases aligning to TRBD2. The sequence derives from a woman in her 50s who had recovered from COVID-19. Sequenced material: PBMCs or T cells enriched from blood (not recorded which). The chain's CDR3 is CASAFGGNTDTQYF. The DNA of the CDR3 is TGTGCCAGCGCTTTCGGGGGGAACACAGATACGCAGTATTTT.